This passage covers 23 T cell receptor beta chains from one sample sequenced in a study of glioma-infiltrating T cells. Using RNA template, CDR3s of TCR alpha and beta were amplified with iRepertoire arm-PCR. TCRdb called the multiplex PCR reads again in MiXCR, with one record for every CDR3 protein. The sample includes fewer than 250,000 distinct CDR3 sequences, more than 25% of them seen just once. Material for sequencing was glioma tissue, nonneoplastic brain tissue, or PBMCs (not recorded which). These receptors were obtained from a human donor with low-grade glioma or glioblastoma, undergoing nonglioma brain surgery, or in good health (not recorded which).

The table lists this clonotype with many counts. This chain links TRBV2 with TRBJ1-2; the D gene is possibly TRBD1 (6 bases). V lost 2 bases, J lost 8 bases, and 12 bases lay in between. Germline CDR1 is SNHLY and CDR2 is FYNNEI. CDR3 length: 13 residues. CDR3 in amino acids: CASSEMAGDGYTF. The DNA of the CDR3 is TGTGCCAGCAGTGAAATGGCAGGGGACGGCTACACCTTC.

The rearrangement uses TRBV10-3 and TRBJ2-3; TRBD2 aligns across 10 bases. This CDR3 is 15 amino acids long. CDR1 and CDR2 from the germline V gene are ENHRY and SYGVKD. V lost 2 bases and J lost 4; bases outside the gene matches: 3. CDR3 amino acids: CAISEAGTSADTQYF. The CDR3 region has the DNA TGTGCCATCAGTGAGGCTGGGACTAGCGCAGATACGCAGTATTTT.

Note on this clonotype: A read error is likely, as this CDR3 ends without the conserved phenylalanine or tryptophan. The chain couples TRBV15 to TRBJ2-7; D remains unclear. Germline-derived CDR1 and CDR2 are LNHNV and YYDKDF (reference sequence). CDR3 length: 14 amino acids. The V and J ends lost 0 bases and 5 bases respectively, with 11 bases between them. Here the CDR3 reads CATSRERKFDEQYI. In DNA, the CDR3 is TGTGCCACCAGCAGAGAAAGGAAGTTCGACGAGCAGTACATC.

This clonotype occurred many times. The V call is TRBV15, the J call TRBJ1-2, with D tentatively TRBD1 (5 bases). V lost 0 bases and J 4 bases, leaving 12 bases between the germline ends. This CDR3 has 15 amino acids. Germline V lookup: CDR1 LNHNV, CDR2 YYDKDF (reference sequence). The CDR3 DNA reads as TGTGCCACCAGCAGAGATCTGACAGCGAGCTATGGCTACACCTTC. Translation: CATSRDLTASYGYTF.

This clonotype was seen ten or more times. J is TRBJ2-5 and V is TRBV18; TRBD1 agrees at 7 bases. J gave up 2 bases and V 6 bases, and 3 bases lay outside the gene matches. The CDR3 totals 13 residues. The V gene's germline CDR1 is KGHSH and CDR2 LQKENI. CDR3 in DNA: TGTGCCAGCTCCCAGGGACAGCAAGAGACCCAGTACTTC. Protein: CASSQGQQETQYF.

The table lists this clonotype with many counts. This chain connects TRBV20-1 to TRBJ2-3; 7 bases are shared with TRBD1. J gave up 10 bases and V 6 bases, and 7 bases lay outside the gene matches. The CDR3 extends over 11 amino acids. The germline V gene has CDR1 DFQATT and CDR2 SNEGSKA (reference sequence). In nucleotides, the CDR3 is TGCAGTGCGGAGACAGGGTTTGCGCAGTATTTT. Translation gives CSAETGFAQYF.

This clonotype was seen repeatedly, ten times or more. The chain joins TRBV27 to TRBJ2-7; 8 nucleotides match TRBD2. V was clipped by 5 bases and J by 1 base; unmatched bases: 4. In germline, CDR1 is MNHEY, CDR2 SMNVEV (reference sequence). This CDR3 region has 14 residues. CDR3 in DNA: TGTGCCAGCAGTCGGACTAGCCCATCCTACGAGCAGTACTTC. Encoded protein: CASSRTSPSYEQYF.

This clonotype has just a few counts. The CDR3 loop reads CASSIREGSQNYGYTF. In DNA, the CDR3 is TGTGCCAGTAGTATAAGGGAGGGATCGCAAAACTATGGCTACACCTTC. V and J are TRBV19 and TRBJ1-2; unclear D gene. The V end was cut by 2 bases, the J end by 2 bases, with 15 bases between. The CDR3 totals 16 residues. Germline CDR1 reads LNHDA; CDR2 reads SQIVND (reference sequence).

As concerns this clonotype: A much more abundant neighbour one base away suggests this may be a read error. V gene TRBV3-1 combines with J gene TRBJ2-1; no definite D call. This CDR3 is 13 amino acids long. CDR1 LGHDT and CDR2 YNNKEL come from the germline V gene (reference sequence). CDR3 DNA sequence: TGTGCCAGCAGCGAAGATTTGAACAATGAGCAGTTCTTC. Translation: CASSEDLNNEQFF.

This clonotype was detected ten times or more. The rearrangement joins TRBV6-2 or TRBV6-3 to TRBJ2-1, with 8 bases lining up with TRBD1. Trimming took 6 bases from V and 3 from J; bases not matched to a gene: 4. The CDR3 extends over 14 amino acids. Per the germline V gene, CDR1 is MNHEY and CDR2 is SVGEGT. The DNA of the CDR3 is TGTGCCAGCAGCCCCACAGGGGGCTACAATGAGCAGTTCTTC. This encodes CASSPTGGYNEQFF.

This clonotype was observed at least ten times. The J gene is TRBJ2-1, the V gene TRBV27; D gene unclear. The germline V gene has CDR1 MNHEY and CDR2 SMNVEV (reference sequence). This CDR3 has 15 residues. V lost 3 bases and J 2 bases, leaving 11 bases between the germline ends. CDR3 residues: CASSLLGPPYNEQFF. For the CDR3, the DNA is TGTGCCAGCAGTTTGCTCGGGCCCCCCTACAATGAGCAGTTCTTC.

V gene TRBV5-4 combines with J gene TRBJ2-7, with 11 nucleotides matching TRBD1. The V segment lost 2 bases and the J segment 5 bases; nucleotides outside the gene matches: 3. The CDR3 contains 14 residues. Germline CDR1 SGHNT, CDR2 YYREEE (reference sequence). The CDR3 loop reads CASSFGQGANEQYF. CDR3 nucleotide sequence: TGTGCCAGCAGCTTCGGACAGGGGGCAAACGAGCAGTACTTC.

The sample holds many counts of this clonotype. The chain uses TRBV27 and TRBJ1-2; the D is unclear. CDR1 is MNHEY and CDR2 is SMNVEV in the germline V gene (reference sequence). The CDR3 is 13 amino acids. Trimming shortened V by 2 bases and J by 8 bases, and 12 bases separated the two germline ends. This CDR3 is CASSLTVLGGYTF. The CDR3 DNA reads TGTGCCAGCAGTTTAACCGTCCTTGGAGGCTACACCTTC.

This clonotype was observed many times. This chain links TRBV7-2 with TRBJ2-5; TRBD2 is a possible D gene (5 bases). The CDR3 has 15 residues. V lost 1 base to trimming and J lost 5 bases, with 14 bases between them. Germline CDR1 SGHTA, CDR2 FQGNSA. The CDR3 region is CASSLVTARGETQYF. The CDR3 DNA follows: TGTGCCAGCAGCTTAGTTACAGCTCGAGGGGAGACCCAGTACTTC.

Many counts were recorded for this clonotype. The CDR3 sequence is CASRDGYLSYEQYF. CDR3 sequence (DNA): TGTGCCAGCAGAGACGGATATCTCTCCTACGAGCAGTACTTC. The genes are TRBV6-1 and TRBJ2-7, with unresolved D. The V gene lost 6 bases and the J gene lost 0 bases, with 12 bases spanning the gap. This CDR3 contains 14 residues. Per the germline V gene, CDR1 is MNHNS and CDR2 is SASEGT.

The table lists this clonotype with a few counts. The gene calls are TRBV3-1 and TRBJ2-7; TRBD2 is a possible D gene (6 bases). From germline, CDR1 is LGHDT and CDR2 YNNKEL (reference sequence). Trimming stripped 4 bases from V and 3 bases from J, with 13 bases between. The CDR3 has 14 residues. The CDR3 DNA is TGTGCCAGCAGCCCCCATTCGGGAGACTACGAGCAGTACTTC. Residues: CASSPHSGDYEQYF.

This clonotype was picked up many times. The CDR3 nucleotides are TGTGCCAGCAGCTGGGGGGCGGGTCTTAGAGAGACCCAGTACTTC. It translates to CASSWGAGLRETQYF. V and J are TRBV7-2 and TRBJ2-5, with D perhaps matching TRBD1 or TRBD2 (6 bases each). CDR1 is SGHTA and CDR2 is FQGNSA in the germline V gene. The CDR3 is 15 amino acids. Trimming took off 4 bases at V and 4 bases at J, with 16 bases between the two ends.

This clonotype has more than one count but fewer than ten. The V and J genes are TRBV9 and TRBJ2-3; 7 positions agree with TRBD2. Germline V CDR1 and CDR2: SGDLS, YYNGEE. With 4 bases clipped from V and 4 bases from J, the junction kept 6 bases outside the gene matches. The CDR3 is 14 amino acids. This CDR3 is CASSSLTSSDTQYF. The DNA for the CDR3 is TGTGCCAGCAGCTCATTGACTAGCTCAGATACGCAGTATTTT.

The chain links TRBV12-3 or TRBV12-4 to TRBJ2-7, with D perhaps given as TRBD1 or TRBD2 (6 bases each). CDR3 length: 13 amino acids. V shed 3 bases and J shed 3 bases, with 9 bases lying between them. The CDR3 is CASSFGGGYEQYF. The DNA for the CDR3 is TGTGCCAGCAGTTTTGGAGGGGGCTACGAGCAGTACTTC.

This clonotype was observed a handful of times. V usage is TRBV13 and J usage is TRBJ1-2; 9 bases agree with TRBD1. The V gene end was trimmed by 5 bases and the J gene end by 6 bases; junction bases not matched to a gene: 7. The CDR3 contains 14 residues. Germline V CDR1 and CDR2: PRHDT, FYEKMQ (reference sequence). The CDR3: CASSTRQGENGYTF. CDR3 sequence (DNA): TGTGCCAGCAGCACCCGACAGGGGGAAAATGGCTACACCTTC.

The chain employs TRBV19 and TRBJ2-5; TRBD2 agrees at 13 bases. Germline assignment: CDR1 LNHDA and CDR2 SQIVND (reference sequence). V gave up 2 bases and J gave up 4 bases; unmatched junction bases: 10. This CDR3 is 18 amino acids long. The CDR3 region has the DNA TGTGCCAGTAGTATAAAAGTGTTGGGACTAGCGGGATCAGAGACCCAGTACTTC. As protein: CASSIKVLGLAGSETQYF.

This clonotype occurred many times. J is TRBJ2-6 and V is TRBV19; TRBD2 is a possible D gene (5 bases). V dropped 5 bases and J dropped 2 bases, with 7 bases sitting between them. The CDR3 is 14 amino acids. From germline, CDR1 is LNHDA and CDR2 SQIVND (reference sequence). This CDR3 is CASSPGTGANVLTF. The CDR3 DNA reads TGTGCCAGTAGTCCGGGGACTGGGGCCAACGTCCTGACTTTC.

This clonotype was detected ten times or more. The rearrangement links TRBV6-2 or TRBV6-3 to TRBJ2-3, with D possibly being TRBD2 (5 bases). Trimming left V 6 bases short and J 3 bases short, with 22 bases between. The CDR3 length is 17 residues. CDR1 and CDR2 (germline): MNHEY, SVGEGT. The DNA of the CDR3 is TGTGCCAGCAGCCGAATTGGGAATATGAGAGGGACAGATACGCAGTATTTT. This codes for CASSRIGNMRGTDTQYF.